This T cell receptor beta chain was identified in a study of blood T cell repertoires in COVID-19 (dated by TCRdb to about 2020). The study in broad terms: The collaborator samples originated in the United States, Italy and Spain and spanned the acute and convalescent phases of COVID-19. The prospective study material was composed of cDNA or gDNA derived from T cells, B-cell-depleted T cells, or PBMCs. Subjects who had been exposed to COVID-19, were actively infected with it, or had recovered from it provided the deeply sampled blood TCRbeta repertoires that made up the dataset. The repertoires were made available in a free public database intended to serve as a resource for research on the immune response to SARS-CoV-2. Samples came from the ongoing ImmuneRACE study (first 160 participants) plus 1,254 subjects from 6 global collaborators. Nearly every sample came with metadata listing a de-identified subject ID, COVID-19 status, age in years and sex. Where available, HLA class I and class II types were obtained from metadata supplied by the sample provider rather than from assay-based typing. Study-wide findings and limitations: The amount of clinical and demographic metadata varied by source and participant and was provided uncurated.

From the germline V gene (reference sequence), CDR1 is MNHEY and CDR2 is SMNVEV. V has 5 bases trimmed and J has 10 bases trimmed; junction bases matching no gene number 12. The CDR3 measures 14 amino acids from cysteine to phenylalanine. Only the CDR3 region is kept as DNA, spanning 42 bases read in frame from base 1. The immunoSEQ Assay, a bias-controlled multiplex PCR, was used to amplify TCRbeta CDR3 regions from genomic DNA. In the original analysis: Nucleated cell counts per sample were estimated from amplification of reference gene primers within the assay. To quantify the absolute abundance of each unique TCRbeta CDR3 rearrangement, sequence reads were collapsed and filtered. For each sample, productive Simpson clonality was calculated by taking the square root of Simpson's diversity index across productive rearrangements. Sourced from immuneACCESS, this table was stored by TCRdb with only in-frame sequences that have V and J called. A share of the clones is absent; for the studies checked, an unresolved V gene accounts for under half, and the remainder has no known explanation. Clone size and the V and J calls come from that table; the DNA yielded D and trimming. For this sample the table gives about 180,000 clones, of which 85% were detected only once. The ten biggest clones cover roughly 18% of the sample.

With regard to this clone: Its antigen is currently not known. No much larger clone is present one base from it, and per-base qualities are unavailable.

In Seattle, one collaborating source enrolled patients while the infection was active and tracked those patients longitudinally over the course of disease. Whole blood was collected in K2EDTA tubes by collaborating institutions according to the institutions' own protocols. For TCRbeta analysis, collaborators shipped samples as frozen whole blood, isolated PBMCs, or DNA extracted from either of those sample types. The chain employs TRBV27 and TRBJ1-1; 8 nucleotides in the junction match TRBD1. Sequencing was performed on peripheral blood. The TCR comes from a person aged 65-85 years with COVID-19, enrolled during active disease. CDR3 region: CASSPRTGWGRAFF. The DNA reads TGTGCCAGCAGTCCGCGGACAGGGTGGGGTAGAGCTTTCTTT.